What follows is one T cell receptor (beta chain) and its context. Its antigen is not identified. One end of the junction is discordant with germline, which a read error may explain. The data were produced by immunoSEQ multiplex PCR, yet TCRdb's version contains in-frame clones alone and is incomplete. The profile shows approximately 52,000 clones, approximately 77% of them singletons. This record belongs to a study of T cells in localized non-small cell lung cancer. Study observations and caveats: Turning up in adjacent lung were a median about 56 of the top 100 tumor clones. Measurement of T cell clonality placed uninvolved adjacent lung highest, above the level in tumor. Blood T cell density predicted longer survival; adjacent-lung clonality, shorter.

This CDR3 has 15 amino acids. Germline CDR1 SGHAT, CDR2 FQNNGV. The gene calls are TRBV11-2 and TRBJ2-4; 12 nucleotides align to TRBD2. This TCR derives from a man aged 40 to 70 with stage I squamous cell lung carcinoma. Sequenced here: peripheral blood, sampled before any cancer treatment. CDR3 sequence: CASSFGSTSGGPPFF. CDR3 DNA sequence: TGTGCCAGCAGCTTTGGGTCGACTAGCGGGGGCCCACCGTTCTTC.